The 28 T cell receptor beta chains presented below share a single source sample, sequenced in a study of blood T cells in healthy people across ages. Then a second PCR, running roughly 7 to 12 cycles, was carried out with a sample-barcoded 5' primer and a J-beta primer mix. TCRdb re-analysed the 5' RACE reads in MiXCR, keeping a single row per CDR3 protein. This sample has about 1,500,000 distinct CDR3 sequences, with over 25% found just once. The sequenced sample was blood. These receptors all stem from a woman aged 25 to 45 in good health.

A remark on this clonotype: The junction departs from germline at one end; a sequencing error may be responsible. The CDR3, as DNA: TGTGCCAGCAGCCTACTAGCGGGGACCTACAATGAGCGGTTCTTC. This sequence encodes CASSLLAGTYNERFF. The chain links TRBV11-2 to TRBJ2-1; 10 nucleotides align to TRBD2. The V gene's germline CDR1 is SGHAT and CDR2 FQNNGV. The CDR3 has 15 residues.

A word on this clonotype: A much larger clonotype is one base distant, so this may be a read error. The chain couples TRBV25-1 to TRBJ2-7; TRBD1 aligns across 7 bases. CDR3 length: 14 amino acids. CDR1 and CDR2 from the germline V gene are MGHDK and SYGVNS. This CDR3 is CVSKGGQPPYEQYF. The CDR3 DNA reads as TGTGTCAGTAAAGGGGGACAGCCCCCCTACGAGCAGTACTTC.

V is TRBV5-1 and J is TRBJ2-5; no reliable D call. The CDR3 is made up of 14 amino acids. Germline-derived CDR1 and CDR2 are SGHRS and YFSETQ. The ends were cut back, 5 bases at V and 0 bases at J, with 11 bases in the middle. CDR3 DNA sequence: TGCGCCAGCAGACCACTTAGCAACCAAGAGACCCAGTACTTC. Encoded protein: CASRPLSNQETQYF.

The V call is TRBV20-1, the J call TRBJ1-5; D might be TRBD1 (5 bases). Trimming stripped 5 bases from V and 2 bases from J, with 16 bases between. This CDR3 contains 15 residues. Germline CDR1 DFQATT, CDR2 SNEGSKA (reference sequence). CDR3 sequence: CSAGAKVPRNQPQHF. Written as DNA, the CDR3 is TGCAGTGCTGGGGCGAAGGTACCTCGCAATCAGCCCCAGCATTTT.

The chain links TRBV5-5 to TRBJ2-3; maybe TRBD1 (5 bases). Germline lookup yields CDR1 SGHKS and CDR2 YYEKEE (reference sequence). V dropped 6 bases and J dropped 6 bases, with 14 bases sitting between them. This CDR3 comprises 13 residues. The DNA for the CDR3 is TGTGCCAGCACTCGACAGCGAAGGGATACGCAGTATTTT. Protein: CASTRQRRDTQYF.

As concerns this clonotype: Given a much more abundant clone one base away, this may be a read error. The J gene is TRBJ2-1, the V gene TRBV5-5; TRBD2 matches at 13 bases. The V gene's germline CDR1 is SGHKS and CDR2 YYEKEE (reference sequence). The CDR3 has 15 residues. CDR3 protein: CACSQGLAGSDEQFF. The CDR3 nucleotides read TGTGCCTGCAGCCAGGGACTAGCGGGAAGCGATGAGCAGTTCTTC.

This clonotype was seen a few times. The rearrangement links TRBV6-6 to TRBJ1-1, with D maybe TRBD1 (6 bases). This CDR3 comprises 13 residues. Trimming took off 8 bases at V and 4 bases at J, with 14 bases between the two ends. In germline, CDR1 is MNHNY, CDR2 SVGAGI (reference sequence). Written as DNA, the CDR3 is TGTGCCAGCTCCCGACAGGTTGGCACTGAAGCTTTCTTT. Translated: CASSRQVGTEAFF.

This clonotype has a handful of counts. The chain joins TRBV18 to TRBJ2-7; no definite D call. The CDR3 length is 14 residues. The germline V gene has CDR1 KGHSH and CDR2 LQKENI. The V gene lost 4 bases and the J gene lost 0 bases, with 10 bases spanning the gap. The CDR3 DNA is TGTGCCAGCTCACTAATACTTAGCTCCTACGAGCAGTACTTC. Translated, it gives CASSLILSSYEQYF. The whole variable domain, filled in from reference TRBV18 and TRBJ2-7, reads NAGVMQNPRHLVRRRGQEARLRCSPMKGHSHVYWYRQLPEEGLKFMVYLQKENIIDESGMPKERFSAEFPKEGPSILRIQQVVRGDSAAYFCASSLILSSYEQYFGPGTRLTVT.

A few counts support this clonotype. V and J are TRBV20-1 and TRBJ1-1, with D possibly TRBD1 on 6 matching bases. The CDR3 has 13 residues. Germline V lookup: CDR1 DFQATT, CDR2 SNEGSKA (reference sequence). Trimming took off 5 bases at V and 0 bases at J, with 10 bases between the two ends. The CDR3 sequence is CSADGTLNTEAFF. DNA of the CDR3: TGCAGTGCTGATGGGACATTGAACACTGAAGCTTTCTTT.

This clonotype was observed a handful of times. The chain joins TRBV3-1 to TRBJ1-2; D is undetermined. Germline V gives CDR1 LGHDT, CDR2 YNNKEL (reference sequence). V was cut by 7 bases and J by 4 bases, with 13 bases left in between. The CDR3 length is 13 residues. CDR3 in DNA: TGTGCCAGCACCCTCGGGGTAACCTATGGCTACACCTTC. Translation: CASTLGVTYGYTF.

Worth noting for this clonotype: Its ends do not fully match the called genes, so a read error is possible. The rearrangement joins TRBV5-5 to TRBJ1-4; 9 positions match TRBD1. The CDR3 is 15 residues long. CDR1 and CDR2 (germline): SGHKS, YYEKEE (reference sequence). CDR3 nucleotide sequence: TGTGCCAGCAACCTCTGGACAGGGGTGGGAGAAAAACCGTTTTTT. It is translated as CASNLWTGVGEKPFF. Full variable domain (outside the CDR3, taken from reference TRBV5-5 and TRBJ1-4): DAGVTQSPTHLIKTRGQQVTLRCSPISGHKSVSWYQQVLGQGPQFIFQYYEKEERGRGNFPDRFSARQFPNYSSELNVNALLLGDSALYLCASNLWTGVGEKPFFGSGTQLSVL.

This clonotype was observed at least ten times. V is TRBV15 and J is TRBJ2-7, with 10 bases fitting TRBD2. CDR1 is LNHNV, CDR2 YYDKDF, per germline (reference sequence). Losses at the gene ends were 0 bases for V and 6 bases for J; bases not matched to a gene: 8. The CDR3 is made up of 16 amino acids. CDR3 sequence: CATSRDLASGSAEQYF. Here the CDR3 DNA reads TGTGCCACCAGCAGAGATCTGGCTAGCGGGAGCGCCGAGCAGTACTTC.

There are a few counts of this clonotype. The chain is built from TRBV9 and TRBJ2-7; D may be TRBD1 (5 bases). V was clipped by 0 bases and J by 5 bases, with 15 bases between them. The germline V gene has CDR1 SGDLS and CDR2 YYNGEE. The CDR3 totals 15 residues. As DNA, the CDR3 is TGTGCCAGCAGCGTAGGGGGCTGGGAACTCCACGAGCAGTACTTC. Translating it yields CASSVGGWELHEQYF.

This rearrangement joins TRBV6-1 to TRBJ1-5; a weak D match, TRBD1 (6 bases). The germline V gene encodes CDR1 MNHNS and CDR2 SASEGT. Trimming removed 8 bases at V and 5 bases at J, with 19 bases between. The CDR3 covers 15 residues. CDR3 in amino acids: CASEGGGDLDQPQHF. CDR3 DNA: TGTGCCAGCGAAGGGGGGGGAGATTTGGATCAGCCCCAGCATTTT.

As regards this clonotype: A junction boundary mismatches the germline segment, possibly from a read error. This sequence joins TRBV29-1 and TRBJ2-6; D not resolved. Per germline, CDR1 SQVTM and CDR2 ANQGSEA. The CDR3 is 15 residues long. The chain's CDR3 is CSVEGGESGANVLTF. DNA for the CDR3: TGCAGCGTGGAAGGCGGAGAATCTGGGGCCAACGTCCTGACTTTC.

The CDR3 spells CASNTREQNYEQYF. CDR3 bases: TGTGCCAGCAACACCCGGGAACAGAATTACGAGCAGTACTTC. The chain joins TRBV11-2 to TRBJ2-4; the D gene is possibly TRBD2 (5 bases). The J call may be incorrect, as the DNA end agrees better with TRBJ2-7. The CDR3 is made up of 14 amino acids. Germline V CDR1 and CDR2: SGHAT, FQNNGV.

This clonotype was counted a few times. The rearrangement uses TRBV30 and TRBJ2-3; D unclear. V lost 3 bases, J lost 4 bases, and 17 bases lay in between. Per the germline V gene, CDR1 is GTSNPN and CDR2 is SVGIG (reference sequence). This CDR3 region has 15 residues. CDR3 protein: CAWRNGPLVADTQYF. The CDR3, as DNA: TGTGCCTGGAGGAACGGACCCTTGGTGGCAGATACGCAGTATTTT. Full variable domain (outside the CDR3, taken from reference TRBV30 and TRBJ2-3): SQTIHQWPATLVQPVGSPLSLECTVEGTSNPNLYWYRQAAGRGLQLLFYSVGIGQISSEVPQNLSASRPQDRQFILSSKKLLLSDSGFYLCAWRNGPLVADTQYFGPGTRLTVL.

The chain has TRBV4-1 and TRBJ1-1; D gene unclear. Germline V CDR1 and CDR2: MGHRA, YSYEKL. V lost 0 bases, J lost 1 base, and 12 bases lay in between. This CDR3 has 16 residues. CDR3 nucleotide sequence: TGCGCCAGCAGCCAAGAATGGGTCGCCGGGAACACTGAAGCTTTCTTT. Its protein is CASSQEWVAGNTEAFF.

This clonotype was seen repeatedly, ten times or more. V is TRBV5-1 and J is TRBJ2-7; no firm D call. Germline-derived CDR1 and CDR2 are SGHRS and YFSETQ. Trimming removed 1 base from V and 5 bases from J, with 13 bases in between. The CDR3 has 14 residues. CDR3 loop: CASSLFGGINEQYF. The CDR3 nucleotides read TGCGCCAGCAGCTTGTTTGGCGGCATTAACGAGCAGTACTTC. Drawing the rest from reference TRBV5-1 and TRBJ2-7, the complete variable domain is KAGVTQTPRYLIKTRGQQVTLSCSPISGHRSVSWYQQTPGQGLQFLFEYFSETQRNKGNFPGRFSGRQFSNSRSEMNVSTLELGDSALYLCASSLFGGINEQYFGPGTRLTVT.

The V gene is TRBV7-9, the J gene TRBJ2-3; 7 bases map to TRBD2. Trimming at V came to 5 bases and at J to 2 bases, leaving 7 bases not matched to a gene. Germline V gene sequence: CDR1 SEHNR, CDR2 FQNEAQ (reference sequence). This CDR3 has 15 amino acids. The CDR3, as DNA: TGTGCCAGCAGCCGTACTAGCGCAGTCACAGATACGCAGTATTTT. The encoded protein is CASSRTSAVTDTQYF.

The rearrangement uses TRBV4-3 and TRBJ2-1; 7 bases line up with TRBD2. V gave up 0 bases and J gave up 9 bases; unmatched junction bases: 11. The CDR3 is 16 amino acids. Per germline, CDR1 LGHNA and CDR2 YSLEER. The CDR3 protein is CASSQDQEGGWSEQFF. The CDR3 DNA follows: TGCGCCAGCAGCCAAGATCAAGAGGGAGGGTGGTCTGAGCAGTTCTTC.

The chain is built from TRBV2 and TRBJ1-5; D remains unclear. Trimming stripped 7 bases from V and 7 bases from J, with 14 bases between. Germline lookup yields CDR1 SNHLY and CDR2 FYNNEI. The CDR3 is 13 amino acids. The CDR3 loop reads CASTGPAGQPQHF. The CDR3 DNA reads TGTGCCAGCACGGGCCCGGCGGGACAGCCCCAGCATTTT.

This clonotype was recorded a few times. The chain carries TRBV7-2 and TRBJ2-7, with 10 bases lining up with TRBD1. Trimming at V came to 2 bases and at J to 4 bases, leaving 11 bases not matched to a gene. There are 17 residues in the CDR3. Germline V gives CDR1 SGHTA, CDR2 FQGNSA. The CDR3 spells CASSLQFPGQGRYEQYF. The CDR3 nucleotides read TGTGCCAGCAGCTTACAGTTTCCGGGACAGGGGAGATACGAGCAGTACTTC.

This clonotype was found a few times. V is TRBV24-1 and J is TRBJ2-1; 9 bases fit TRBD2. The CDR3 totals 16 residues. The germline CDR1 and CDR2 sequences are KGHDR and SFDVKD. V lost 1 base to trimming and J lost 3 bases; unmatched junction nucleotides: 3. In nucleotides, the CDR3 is TGTGCCACCAGTGATTTTGCTAGCGGGGTCTACAATGAGCAGTTCTTC. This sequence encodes CATSDFASGVYNEQFF.

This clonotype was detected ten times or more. Here the CDR3 DNA reads TGCAGCGTTGGGGGGGGGTCCAAAAACATTCAGTACTTC. It yields the protein CSVGGGSKNIQYF. The chain combines TRBV29-1 with TRBJ2-4, with TRBD2 matching over 7 bases. This CDR3 is built from 13 residues. After removal of 4 bases from V and 2 bases from J, the junction contained 2 bases not matched to a gene. The germline V gene encodes CDR1 SQVTM and CDR2 ANQGSEA.

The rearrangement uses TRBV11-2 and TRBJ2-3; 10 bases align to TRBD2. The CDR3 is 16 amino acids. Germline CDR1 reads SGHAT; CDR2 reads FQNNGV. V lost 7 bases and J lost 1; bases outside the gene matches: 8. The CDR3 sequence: CASNIGGLAGTDTQYF. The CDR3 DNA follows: TGTGCCAGCAACATTGGCGGACTAGCGGGCACAGATACGCAGTATTTT.

CDR3 DNA: TGTGCCAGCAGCCGACGAGAGGTAGAGACCCAGTACTTC. Translated: CASSRREVETQYF. The chain carries TRBV7-2 and TRBJ2-5, with D unclear. CDR1 is SGHTA and CDR2 is FQGNSA in the germline V gene. The CDR3 runs to 13 residues. V dropped 5 bases and J dropped 4 bases, with 11 bases sitting between them. Full variable domain (missing parts from reference TRBV7-2 and TRBJ2-5): GAGVSQSPSNKVTEKGKDVELRCDPISGHTALYWYRQSLGQGLEFLIYFQGNSAPDKSGLPSDRFSAERTGGSVSTLTIQRTQQEDSAVYLCASSRREVETQYFGPGTRLLVL.

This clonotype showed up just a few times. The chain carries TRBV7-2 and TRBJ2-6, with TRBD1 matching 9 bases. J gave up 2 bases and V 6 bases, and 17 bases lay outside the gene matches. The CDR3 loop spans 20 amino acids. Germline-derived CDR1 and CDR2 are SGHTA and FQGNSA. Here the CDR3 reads CASRSPGQGFLETGANVLTF. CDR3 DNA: TGTGCCAGCAGGTCTCCGGGACAGGGATTTCTCGAGACTGGGGCCAACGTCCTGACTTTC.